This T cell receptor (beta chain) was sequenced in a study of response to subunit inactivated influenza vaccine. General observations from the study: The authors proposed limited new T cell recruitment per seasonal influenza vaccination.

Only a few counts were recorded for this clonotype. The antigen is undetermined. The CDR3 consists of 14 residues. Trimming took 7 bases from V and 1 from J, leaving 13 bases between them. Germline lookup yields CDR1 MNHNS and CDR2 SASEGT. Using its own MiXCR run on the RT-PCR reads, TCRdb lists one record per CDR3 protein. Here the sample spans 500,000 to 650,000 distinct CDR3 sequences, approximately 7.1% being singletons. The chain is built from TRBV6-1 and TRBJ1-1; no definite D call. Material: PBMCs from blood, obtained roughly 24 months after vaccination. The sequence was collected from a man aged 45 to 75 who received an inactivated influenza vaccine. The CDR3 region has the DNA TGTGCCAGCACTGGGCAGGCCCCGAACACTGAAGCTTTCTTT. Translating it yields CASTGQAPNTEAFF.